Shown below are 27 T cell receptor beta chains from a single sample sequenced in a study of shared clonotypes between healthy human individuals. TCRdb's table, derived via immunoSEQ multiplex PCR, lists solely in-frame clones and lacks some. The sample lists nearly 1,000,000 clones; 76% were seen once. Sequenced: memory CD4+ T cells sorted from blood. Subset specified: CD45RA-negative fraction. Receptors were obtained from a man between 18 and 29 years old in good health.

The rearrangement links TRBV15 to TRBJ1-1, with 7 bases identical to TRBD1. The CDR3 covers 15 residues. After removal of 3 bases from V and 5 bases from J, the junction contained 9 bases not matched to a gene. The germline V gene has CDR1 LNHNV and CDR2 YYDKDF (reference sequence). The CDR3, as DNA: TGTGCCACCAGCAGTGCTAGGGGGCAGCGGACTGAAGCTTTCTTT. Protein: CATSSARGQRTEAFF.

The chain employs TRBV5-1 and TRBJ2-1, with D maybe TRBD1 (6 bases). The CDR3 is 14 residues long. V dropped 3 bases and J dropped 8 bases, with 15 bases sitting between them. Looked up from germline, CDR1 is SGHRS and CDR2 is YFSETQ. CDR3 DNA: TGCGCCAGCAGCTCCCAGAACAGGGCCCATGAGCAGTTCTTC. Its protein is CASSSQNRAHEQFF.

This chain uses TRBV4-1 with TRBJ1-5; possibly TRBD1 for D (5 bases). Trimming took off 4 bases at V and 2 bases at J, with 12 bases between the two ends. CDR3 length: 15 residues. The germline V gene has CDR1 MGHRA and CDR2 YSYEKL. The CDR3 sequence: CASSPQGIGNQPQHF. The CDR3 DNA is TGCGCCAGCAGCCCTCAGGGTATCGGCAATCAGCCCCAGCATTTT.

This clone was found a few times. The chain links TRBV14 to TRBJ1-6; D not certain. The CDR3 has 16 amino acids. The germline CDR1 and CDR2 sequences are SGHDN and FVKESK. The V end lost 1 base, the J end lost 0 bases, and 7 bases lay between the germline ends. For the CDR3, the DNA is TGTGCCAGCAGCCAAGTGGGGAACTCCTATAATTCACCCCTCCACTTT. It yields the protein CASSQVGNSYNSPLHF.

V is TRBV28 and J is TRBJ2-7; 7 nucleotides agree with TRBD1. Losses at the gene ends were 2 bases for V and 10 bases for J; bases not matched to a gene: 5. Germline assignment: CDR1 MDHEN and CDR2 SYDVKM. There are 12 residues in the CDR3. Here the CDR3 reads CASSLRQGLQYF. CDR3 nucleotide sequence: TGTGCCAGCAGTTTAAGACAGGGCCTCCAGTACTTC.

Concerning this clone: The same CDR3 arises from other DNA sequences in this sample as well. The rearrangement links TRBV18 to TRBJ1-1; D gene uncertain. The length of the CDR3 is 14 residues. Between the trimmed V and J ends, which lost 1 base and 2 bases, there was a span of 8 bases. Germline values: CDR1 KGHSH, CDR2 LQKENI. Here the CDR3 reads CASSPRGENTEAFF. The CDR3 coding sequence is TGTGCCAGCTCACCACGGGGAGAAAACACTGAAGCTTTCTTT. The variable domain in full, completed from reference TRBV18 and TRBJ1-1, reads NAGVMQNPRHLVRRRGQEARLRCSPMKGHSHVYWYRQLPEEGLKFMVYLQKENIIDESGMPKERFSAEFPKEGPSILRIQQVVRGDSAAYFCASSPRGENTEAFFGQGTRLTVV.

V and J are TRBV18 and TRBJ2-3; D gene uncertain. CDR1 and CDR2 (germline): KGHSH, LQKENI. Trimming shortened V by 0 bases and J by 1 base, and 5 bases separated the two germline ends. The CDR3 extends over 14 amino acids. CDR3 protein: CASSPPMGTDTQYF. The CDR3 region has the DNA TGTGCCAGCTCACCACCTATGGGCACAGATACGCAGTATTTT.

This chain joins TRBV7-9 and TRBJ2-6, with D perhaps matching TRBD2 (6 bases). Deletions cut 11 bases from V and 0 bases from J, with 8 bases between. The germline gives CDR1 SEHNR, CDR2 FQNEAQ (reference sequence). This CDR3 has 13 residues. Here the CDR3 DNA reads TGTGCCCCGGGGGTCTCTGGGGCCAACGTCCTGACTTTC. Translation gives CAPGVSGANVLTF. The full variable domain, rest sourced from reference TRBV7-9 and TRBJ2-6, is DTGVSQNPRHKITKRGQNVTFRCDPISEHNRLYWYRQTLGQGPEFLTYFQNEAQLEKSRLLSDRFSAERPKGSFSTLEIQRTEQGDSAMYLCAPGVSGANVLTFGAGSRLTVL.

The chain employs TRBV15 and TRBJ2-7; D perhaps matches TRBD1 (7 bases). The CDR3 has 15 amino acids. Per germline, CDR1 LNHNV and CDR2 YYDKDF (reference sequence). Trimming stripped 5 bases from V and 7 bases from J, with 21 bases between. DNA for the CDR3: TGTGCCACCAGCCCGGGCAGGGGGGCGGGGATGGAGCAGTACTTC. Encoded protein: CATSPGRGAGMEQYF.

This clone occurred a few times. This chain links TRBV2 with TRBJ2-3; TRBD1 might be the D (6 bases). V was pared by 7 bases and J by 0 bases, with 14 bases between. The CDR3 extends over 15 amino acids. Germline values: CDR1 SNHLY, CDR2 FYNNEI. The CDR3 DNA follows: TGTGCCAGCACCGACAGGAGAACTAGCACAGATACGCAGTATTTT. It is translated as CASTDRRTSTDTQYF.

The chain has TRBV10-3 and TRBJ1-1; tentatively, D is TRBD1 (5 bases). This CDR3 region has 15 residues. Germline values: CDR1 ENHRY, CDR2 SYGVKD. With 3 bases removed from V and 1 base from J, the gap between germline ends came to 12 bases. CDR3 sequence reads: CAISDWDVKNTEAFF. The CDR3 coding sequence is TGTGCCATCAGTGATTGGGACGTAAAGAACACTGAAGCTTTCTTT.

V usage is TRBV5-1 and J usage is TRBJ2-5; the match to TRBD2 covers 7 bases. The CDR3 runs to 16 residues. V was clipped by 0 bases and J by 5 bases; unmatched bases: 10. Per germline, CDR1 SGHRS and CDR2 YFSETQ. The DNA of the CDR3 is TGCGCCAGCAGCTTGGCCCCGGGGGGAGTAGGGGAGACCCAGTACTTC. Residues: CASSLAPGGVGETQYF.

The gene calls are TRBV6-6 and TRBJ1-1, with 7 bases lining up with TRBD1. Losses at the gene ends were 5 bases for V and 5 bases for J; bases not matched to a gene: 11. Germline V lookup: CDR1 MNHNY, CDR2 SVGAGI (reference sequence). This CDR3 region has 15 residues. DNA for the CDR3: TGTGCCAGCAGTACACCCGACAGGGTTAGTACTGAAGCTTTCTTT. Translating it yields CASSTPDRVSTEAFF.

A single count supports this clone. The chain carries TRBV10-3 and TRBJ2-7; TRBD2 matches 14 bases. V gave up 5 bases and J gave up 6 bases; unmatched junction bases: 12. The CDR3 covers 17 residues. Germline V gives CDR1 ENHRY, CDR2 SYGVKD. The CDR3 region has the DNA TGTGCCATCAGTCAAATTCAGGGACTAGCGGGAGAACCCGAGCAGTACTTC. Residues: CAISQIQGLAGEPEQYF.

As for this clone: A much more abundant neighbour one base away suggests this may be a read error. The J gene is TRBJ1-2, the V gene TRBV13; D possibly corresponds to TRBD1 (5 bases). Per germline, CDR1 PRHDT and CDR2 FYEKMQ (reference sequence). The CDR3 spans 12 residues. V was clipped by 4 bases and J by 3 bases, with 6 bases between them. The CDR3 DNA follows: TGTGCCAGCAGCTCGACAGACTATGGCTACACCTTC. Its protein product is CASSSTDYGYTF. Using reference TRBV13 and TRBJ1-2 for the parts outside the CDR3, the full variable domain is AAGVIQSPRHLIKEKRETATLKCYPIPRHDTVYWYQQGPGQDPQFLISFYEKMQSDKGSIPDRFSAQQFSDYHSELNMSSLELGDSALYFCASSSTDYGYTFGSGTRLTVV.

This sequence joins TRBV5-6 and TRBJ2-5, with a possible D match to TRBD2 (6 bases). There are 15 residues in the CDR3. Between the trimmed V and J ends, which lost 1 base and 1 base, there was a span of 11 bases. Germline CDR1 reads SGHDT; CDR2 reads YYEEEE. Here the CDR3 reads CASSLNSGGQETQYF. The CDR3 bases are TGTGCCAGCAGCTTGAATAGCGGAGGCCAAGAGACCCAGTACTTC.

V and J are TRBV10-3 and TRBJ1-6; D uncertain. This CDR3 is built from 15 residues. Trimming pared 3 bases from V and 10 bases from J, leaving 16 bases between. The germline V gene encodes CDR1 ENHRY and CDR2 SYGVKD. CDR3 sequence (DNA): TGTGCCATCAGTGAAGGTCAAGGCGTAGGGTCACCCCTCCACTTT. The encoded protein is CAISEGQGVGSPLHF.

This chain joins TRBV29-1 and TRBJ2-5; TRBD1 agrees at 7 bases. V was clipped by 6 bases and J by 5 bases; unmatched bases: 9. CDR3 length: 13 residues. Germline V CDR1 and CDR2: SQVTM, ANQGSEA. CDR3 nucleotide sequence: TGCAGCGTGGGGGCAACAGGGGTGGAGACCCAGTACTTC. This gives the protein CSVGATGVETQYF.

V gene TRBV5-6 combines with J gene TRBJ2-7; D might be TRBD1 (6 bases). CDR1 and CDR2 from the germline V gene are SGHDT and YYEEEE. Trimming cost V 1 base and J 6 bases, with 8 bases left between them. This CDR3 spans 12 amino acids. The CDR3 loop is CASSLTGREQYF. Written as DNA, the CDR3 is TGTGCCAGCAGCTTGACAGGGCGCGAGCAGTACTTC.

The chain recombines TRBV2 with TRBJ2-7, with D possibly being TRBD2 (5 bases). CDR1 is SNHLY, CDR2 FYNNEI, per germline. Trimming took off 2 bases at V and 0 bases at J, with 11 bases between the two ends. There are 15 residues in the CDR3. This CDR3 reads CASSERGSSSYEQYF. The CDR3 bases are TGTGCCAGCAGTGAACGCGGGTCAAGCTCCTACGAGCAGTACTTC. The full variable domain, completed using reference TRBV2 and TRBJ2-7, is EPEVTQTPSHQVTQMGQEVILRCVPISNHLYFYWYRQILGQKVEFLVSFYNNEISEKSEIFDDQFSVERPDGSNFTLKIRSTKLEDSAMYFCASSERGSSSYEQYFGPGTRLTVT.

About this clone itself: One end of the junction is discordant with germline, which a read error may explain. The sample holds other DNA sequences that translate to the same CDR3. The chain has TRBV7-7 and TRBJ2-5, with D perhaps matching TRBD1 (6 bases). CDR3 size: 13 residues. Germline V gene sequence: CDR1 SSHAT, CDR2 FNYEAQ (reference sequence). DNA for the CDR3: TGTGCTAGCAGCTTGGACAGCCAAGAGACCCAGTACTTC. This sequence encodes CASSLDSQETQYF.

The chain has TRBV11-2 and TRBJ2-1; 12 bases are a match to TRBD2. The germline V gene has CDR1 SGHAT and CDR2 FQNNGV. This CDR3 contains 18 residues. Losses at the gene ends were 1 base for V and 0 bases for J; bases not matched to a gene: 4. CDR3 sequence: CASSLAASGGDSYNEQFF. CDR3 nucleotide sequence: TGTGCCAGCAGCTTAGCGGCTAGCGGGGGGGACTCCTACAATGAGCAGTTCTTC.

The chain employs TRBV27 and TRBJ1-2; TRBD1 might be the D (6 bases). The CDR3 length is 15 residues. CDR1 and CDR2 (germline): MNHEY, SMNVEV (reference sequence). Trimming took 3 bases from V and 1 from J, leaving 12 bases between them. The CDR3 region has the DNA TGTGCCAGCAGTTTTTCAGGGGCTGGTAACTATGGCTACACCTTC. Its translation: CASSFSGAGNYGYTF.

The chain employs TRBV30 and TRBJ1-3; unclear D gene. V was clipped by 7 bases and J by 4 bases, with 23 bases between them. Germline-derived CDR1 and CDR2 are GTSNPN and SVGIG (reference sequence). This CDR3 has 16 amino acids. The CDR3 region is CASRPRGSGRGNTIYF. In DNA, the CDR3 is TGTGCCTCACGTCCCCGAGGGAGTGGGCGAGGAAACACCATATATTTT.

V is TRBV15 and J is TRBJ2-6; weak D call: TRBD1 (5 bases). CDR1 and CDR2 (germline): LNHNV, YYDKDF (reference sequence). The CDR3 length is 16 residues. V lost 4 bases and J lost 2, with 12 bases in between. CDR3 residues: CATSKRGAAGANVLTF. The CDR3 DNA follows: TGTGCCACCAGCAAAAGGGGTGCGGCTGGGGCCAACGTCCTGACTTTC.

The sample holds one count of this clone. This likely came from a read error, as a far larger clone is one base away. The sample carries other DNA sequences with the same CDR3. The V call is TRBV7-2, the J call TRBJ2-3; 8 bases align to TRBD1. Trimming cost V 6 bases and J 1 base; bases outside gene matches: 0. The CDR3 has 13 amino acids. The germline CDR1 and CDR2 sequences are SGHTA and FQGNSA. As DNA, the CDR3 is TGTGCCAGCAGACAGGGGGGCACAGATACGCAGTATTTT. The encoded protein is CASRQGGTDTQYF.

This clone was recorded a few times. The chain joins TRBV14 to TRBJ2-7; D remains ambiguous. The CDR3 contains 14 residues. The germline V gene has CDR1 SGHDN and CDR2 FVKESK. Trimming left V 2 bases short and J 2 bases short, with 10 bases between. CDR3 loop: CASSQFAGTYEQYF. The CDR3 DNA reads TGTGCCAGCAGCCAATTTGCAGGCACCTACGAGCAGTACTTC.